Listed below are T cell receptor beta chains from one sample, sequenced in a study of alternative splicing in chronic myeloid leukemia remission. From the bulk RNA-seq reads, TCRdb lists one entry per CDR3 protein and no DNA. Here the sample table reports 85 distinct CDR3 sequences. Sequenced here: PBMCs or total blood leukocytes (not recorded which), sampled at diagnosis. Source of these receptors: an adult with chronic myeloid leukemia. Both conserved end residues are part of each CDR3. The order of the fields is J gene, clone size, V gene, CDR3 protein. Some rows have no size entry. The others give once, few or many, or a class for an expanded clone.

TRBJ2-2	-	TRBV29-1	CSVRDSANTGELFF
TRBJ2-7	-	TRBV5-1	CASSRSDHEQYF
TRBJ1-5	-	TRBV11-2	CASSPYDNQPQHF
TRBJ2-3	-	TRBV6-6	CASSSFFTDTQYF
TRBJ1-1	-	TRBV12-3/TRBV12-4	CASSLRGDTEAFF
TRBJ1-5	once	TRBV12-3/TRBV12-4	CACSPQGSQPQHF
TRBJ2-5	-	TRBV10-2	CASRTGKETQYF
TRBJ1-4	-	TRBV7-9	CDSSPRQDLFF
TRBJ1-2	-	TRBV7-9	CASSLIGQEGGYTF
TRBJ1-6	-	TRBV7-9	CASSLARRQGQSPLHF
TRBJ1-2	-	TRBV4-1	CASSRETGNYGYTF
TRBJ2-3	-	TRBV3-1	CASSQESRADTQYF
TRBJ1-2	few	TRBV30	CAWRGTGFLYGYTF
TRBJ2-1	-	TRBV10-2	CASSSGGNNEQFF
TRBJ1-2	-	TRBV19	CASSTRQENYGYTF
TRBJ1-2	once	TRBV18	CASSPDRSYGYTF
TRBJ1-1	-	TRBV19	CASSIGDRNTEAFF
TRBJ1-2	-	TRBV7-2	CASIPPGLYGYTF
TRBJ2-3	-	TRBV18	CASSRQRSGSTDTQYF
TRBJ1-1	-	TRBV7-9	CASSLVMGPTEAFF
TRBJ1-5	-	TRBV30	CAWSELGYGQPQHF
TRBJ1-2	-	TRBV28	CASSYQDRAYGYTF
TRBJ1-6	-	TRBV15	CATSSGGGWSNSPLHF
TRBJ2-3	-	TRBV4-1	CASSQVIAGAGDTQYF
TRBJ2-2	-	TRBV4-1	CASSPLTGELFF
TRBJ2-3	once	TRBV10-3	CAISSLAGGLIDTQYF
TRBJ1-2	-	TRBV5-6	CASREENYGYTF
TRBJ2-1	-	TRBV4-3	CASSQDGLAGGNEQFF
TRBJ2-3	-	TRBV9	CASSVDETPSTDTQYF
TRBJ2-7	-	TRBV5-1	CASSGTGKGLEQYF